This is a list of T cell receptor beta chains from one sample in a study of T-cell reconstitution after alpha-beta-depleted transplantation in children. TCRdb independently ran MiXCR on the PCR reads; one entry per CDR3 protein. The sample shows 580,000 or so distinct CDR3 sequences, roughly 23% of them seen only once. The sample consisted of PBMCs, mostly from graft donor cells, taken 360 days after TCRalphabeta/CD19-depleted stem cell transplant. The receptors were gathered from a boy younger than two who had a stem cell transplant for acute myeloid leukemia, so the T cells may come from the graft donor. CDR3s include the opening cysteine and the closing phenylalanine or tryptophan. The order of the fields is CDR3 DNA, CDR3 protein, J gene, V gene, clone size, D gene. The D gene is left open where the match is weak. Rows may omit the clone size; those that give it use once, few, many or a size class.

cdr3_nt: TGTGCCAGCAGCTTACTCGGGAGTGCCACAGATACGCAGTATTTT
cdr3_aa: CASSLLGSATDTQYF
j_call: TRBJ2-3
v_call: TRBV7-9
clone_size: NA
d_call: NA

cdr3_nt: TGTGCCAGTTCGAGCGGGACAGGGTATGAAAAACTGTTTTTT
cdr3_aa: CASSSGTGYEKLFF
j_call: TRBJ1-4
v_call: TRBV28
clone_size: NA
d_call: TRBD1

cdr3_nt: TGTGCCAGCAGCCCTCGATGGAGCAATCAGCCCCAGCATTTT
cdr3_aa: CASSPRWSNQPQHF
j_call: TRBJ1-5
v_call: TRBV7-9
clone_size: few
d_call: NA

cdr3_nt: TGTGCCAGCAGCCTCGGGACTAGCGGAGCTTGGTACCAAGAGACCCAGTACTTC
cdr3_aa: CASSLGTSGAWYQETQYF
j_call: TRBJ2-5
v_call: TRBV6-1
clone_size: few
d_call: TRBD2

cdr3_nt: TGTGCCAGCAGTTTGGACAGGCGGACAGATACGCAGTATTTT
cdr3_aa: CASSLDRRTDTQYF
j_call: TRBJ2-3
v_call: TRBV28
clone_size: few
d_call: TRBD1

cdr3_nt: TGCGCCAGCAGCCGGATTTGGACTAGAAGGCAAGAGACCCAGTACTTC
cdr3_aa: CASSRIWTRRQETQYF
j_call: TRBJ2-5
v_call: TRBV4-3
clone_size: NA
d_call: TRBD2

cdr3_nt: TGTGCCTGGAAGGGGCTGTCCAATGAGCAGTTCTTC
cdr3_aa: CAWKGLSNEQFF
j_call: TRBJ2-1
v_call: TRBV30
clone_size: NA
d_call: NA

cdr3_nt: TGTGCCAGCAGTGGGGCAGGTCCCCCAGATACGCAGTATTTT
cdr3_aa: CASSGAGPPDTQYF
j_call: TRBJ2-3
v_call: TRBV25-1
clone_size: few
d_call: NA

cdr3_nt: TGTGCCAGCAGTCTCGGGAGTGAGACCCAGTACTTC
cdr3_aa: CASSLGSETQYF
j_call: TRBJ2-5
v_call: TRBV11-2
clone_size: many
d_call: NA

cdr3_nt: TGCAGTGCTGGGACAGGGGCTGGGAACACTGAAGCTTTCTTT
cdr3_aa: CSAGTGAGNTEAFF
j_call: TRBJ1-1
v_call: TRBV20-1
clone_size: few
d_call: TRBD1

cdr3_nt: TGTGCCAGCAGTATGTCGGGGGGCGCAGGCTACGAGCAGTACTTC
cdr3_aa: CASSMSGGAGYEQYF
j_call: TRBJ2-7
v_call: TRBV6-1
clone_size: NA
d_call: NA

cdr3_nt: TGTGCCAGCAGCTCCCGGGACTATGGAATATCTGGGGCCAACGTCCTGACTTTC
cdr3_aa: CASSSRDYGISGANVLTF
j_call: TRBJ2-6
v_call: TRBV6-2/TRBV6-3
clone_size: NA
d_call: TRBD2